These 30 T cell receptor beta chains were all obtained from the same sample, sequenced in a study of neurological immune-mediated disorders. TCRdb re-called the 5' RACE reads through MiXCR, storing one row per CDR3 protein. In the table there are about 15,000 distinct CDR3 sequences, 3.5% of which are singletons. The material sequenced was CD8+ T cells from blood. The receptors derive from a woman between 40 and 55 years old in good health.

This clonotype was picked up many times. The CDR3 region has the DNA TGTGCCAGCAGCTTATATGGGACAGCAAAATACGAGCAGTACTTC. Translating it yields CASSLYGTAKYEQYF. This rearrangement joins TRBV7-6 to TRBJ2-7; 7 nucleotides match TRBD1. Germline assignment: CDR1 SGHVS and CDR2 FNYEAQ. The CDR3 is 15 residues long. V lost 2 bases, J lost 4 bases, and 8 bases stayed unmatched.

This clonotype was counted at least ten times. The gene calls are TRBV6-1 and TRBJ2-3; D is undetermined. There are 14 residues in the CDR3. Looked up from germline, CDR1 is MNHNS and CDR2 is SASEGT. The ends were cut back, 5 bases at V and 6 bases at J, with 15 bases in the middle. CDR3 bases: TGTGCCAGCAGTTCTCTCGGCCCCTTCGATACGCAGTATTTT. Translation: CASSSLGPFDTQYF.

This clonotype was counted ten times or more. The CDR3 loop is CASSQDGGAGANVLTF. The CDR3 region has the DNA TGCGCCAGCAGCCAAGATGGGGGCGCTGGGGCCAACGTCCTGACTTTC. The J gene is TRBJ2-6, the V gene TRBV4-3; D is possibly TRBD1 (6 bases). Germline-derived CDR1 and CDR2 are LGHNA and YSLEER. V lost 0 bases and J 2 bases, leaving 8 bases between the germline ends. This CDR3 region has 16 residues.

This clonotype is labeled as medium-sized. CDR3 sequence (DNA): TGTGCCAGCAGTTTCGGTGGGGCAGCCGGGTATAATTCACCCCTCCACTTT. Amino acid sequence: CASSFGGAAGYNSPLHF. The chain has TRBV27 and TRBJ1-6; a weak D match, TRBD1 (5 bases). The CDR3 loop spans 17 amino acids. V was shortened by 3 bases and J by 4 bases, with 16 bases between the two germline ends. CDR1 and CDR2 (germline): MNHEY, SMNVEV (reference sequence).

This clonotype was counted at least ten times. This chain connects TRBV5-5 to TRBJ1-2; D remains unclear. Germline V gene lookup returns CDR1 SGHKS and CDR2 YYEKEE (reference sequence). This CDR3 is 16 amino acids long. V was clipped by 4 bases and J by 8 bases, with 24 bases between them. This chain's CDR3 is CASSARPLAEPLGYTF. The DNA of the CDR3 is TGTGCCAGCAGCGCCAGGCCGTTAGCAGAGCCCCTAGGCTACACCTTC.

In its sample, this clonotype was seen many times. CDR3 sequence reads: CASSLRAGMNWYEQYF. CDR3 DNA sequence: TGTGCCAGCAGCTTGAGGGCGGGTATGAATTGGTACGAGCAGTACTTC. The rearrangement links TRBV5-5 to TRBJ2-7, with a weak D call TRBD2 (5 bases). Trimming stripped 1 base from V and 4 bases from J, with 18 bases between. CDR3 length equals 16 residues. Germline lookup yields CDR1 SGHKS and CDR2 YYEKEE (reference sequence).

The sample holds many counts of this clonotype. The V gene is TRBV7-9, the J gene TRBJ2-7; D gene uncertain. The CDR3 loop spans 13 amino acids. Per the germline V gene, CDR1 is SEHNR and CDR2 is FQNEAQ (reference sequence). V gave up 3 bases and J gave up 5 bases, with 11 bases separating them. The CDR3 reads CASSLWSGNEQYF. CDR3 in DNA: TGTGCCAGCAGCTTGTGGTCTGGAAACGAGCAGTACTTC.

This clonotype came up many times. This chain uses TRBV3-1 with TRBJ2-1; TRBD1 matches at 9 bases. Trimming took 5 bases from V and 9 from J; bases not matched to a gene: 14. The germline CDR1 and CDR2 sequences are LGHDT and YNNKEL (reference sequence). This CDR3 has 16 residues. The CDR3 sequence is CASSATTGQGFTEQFF. The CDR3 DNA reads as TGTGCCAGCAGCGCGACCACGGGACAGGGATTTACTGAGCAGTTCTTC.

This clonotype was detected ten times or more. The rearrangement uses TRBV9 and TRBJ1-5, with 7 positions matching TRBD1. CDR1 SGDLS and CDR2 YYNGEE come from the germline V gene. Trimming at V came to 0 bases and at J to 6 bases, leaving 6 bases not matched to a gene. The CDR3 sequence is 15 residues long. The CDR3 DNA sequence: TGTGCCAGCAGCGTAGGACAGGGAATTGGTCAGCCCCAGCATTTT. Amino acids: CASSVGQGIGQPQHF.

This clonotype was counted at least ten times. J is TRBJ2-7 and V is TRBV29-1, with D possibly matching TRBD2 (6 bases). Germline V gene lookup returns CDR1 SQVTM and CDR2 ANQGSEA. The CDR3 covers 14 residues. Trimming cost V 4 bases and J 3 bases, with 16 bases left between them. The CDR3: CSVVSGVARYEQYF. CDR3 DNA sequence: TGCAGCGTTGTATCGGGGGTGGCCCGCTACGAGCAGTACTTC.

This clonotype has ten or more counts. The rearrangement links TRBV2 to TRBJ2-1; D may be TRBD2 (6 bases). Trimming removed 2 bases at V and 8 bases at J, with 13 bases between. Germline loops: CDR1 SNHLY, CDR2 FYNNEI. The CDR3 is 14 amino acids. The CDR3 is CASSERASDDEQFF. CDR3 nucleotides: TGTGCCAGCAGTGAAAGGGCTAGCGACGATGAGCAGTTCTTC.

This clonotype appeared many times. This chain joins TRBV11-2 and TRBJ1-1; D uncertain. The germline gives CDR1 SGHAT, CDR2 FQNNGV. Trimming shortened V by 2 bases and J by 3 bases, and 10 bases separated the two germline ends. This CDR3 comprises 14 residues. The CDR3 DNA is TGTGCCAGCAGCTTACCGGACGGTTACACTGAAGCTTTCTTT. Translated: CASSLPDGYTEAFF.

In this sample, this clonotype turned up many times. The gene calls are TRBV28 and TRBJ2-5; TRBD2 matches 7 bases. The junction had 9 bases not matched to a gene; V was cut back by 6 bases and J by 2 bases. Germline V gene data show CDR1 as MDHEN and CDR2 as SYDVKM. The CDR3 spans 15 residues. CDR3 nucleotides: TGTGCCAGCAGCTTGGGGACTACCCCGCAAGAGACCCAGTACTTC. As protein: CASSLGTTPQETQYF.

In its sample, this clonotype was seen many times. The V gene is TRBV7-2, the J gene TRBJ2-3, with 10 bases identical to TRBD2. The junction had 14 bases not matched to a gene; V was cut back by 3 bases and J by 5 bases. Germline-derived CDR1 and CDR2 are SGHTA and FQGNSA. This CDR3 is built from 18 residues. This CDR3 is CASSLVPHLAGELDTQYF. DNA for the CDR3: TGTGCCAGCAGCTTGGTCCCCCACCTAGCGGGAGAACTAGATACGCAGTATTTT.

Judged by abundance, this clonotype is medium-sized. The V gene is TRBV27, the J gene TRBJ1-5; the match to TRBD1 covers 9 bases. CDR1 and CDR2 (germline): MNHEY, SMNVEV (reference sequence). The CDR3 contains 16 residues. With V trimmed by 8 bases and J by 4 bases, 12 bases remained unmatched. CDR3 region: CASALEGTGKNQPQHF. The DNA of the CDR3 is TGTGCCAGCGCCCTTGAGGGGACAGGGAAGAATCAGCCCCAGCATTTT.

This clonotype was observed a handful of times. This sequence may be a read error, since a much larger clone differs from it by one base. This chain links TRBV27 with TRBJ2-7; TRBD2 matches 13 bases. CDR1 is MNHEY and CDR2 is SMNVEV in the germline V gene (reference sequence). This CDR3 region has 15 residues. Unmatched junction bases numbered 6, after V lost 5 bases and J lost 5 bases. CDR3 coding DNA: TGTGCCAGCAGTCCGAAGACTAGCGGGGGGCACGAGCAGTACTTC. This gives the protein CASSPKTSGGHEQYF.

In its sample, this clonotype was seen many times. CDR3 bases: TGTGCCAGCAGTATCTCCAGGCCAGATACGCAGTATTTT. The encoded protein is CASSISRPDTQYF. The chain joins TRBV27 to TRBJ2-3; no clear D gene. This CDR3 has 13 residues. With 5 bases removed from V and 4 bases from J, the gap between germline ends came to 10 bases. Germline CDR1 reads MNHEY; CDR2 reads SMNVEV (reference sequence).

This clonotype was observed at least ten times. This chain joins TRBV7-6 and TRBJ2-2; 10 nucleotides line up with TRBD2. The CDR3 is made up of 16 amino acids. CDR1 and CDR2 (germline): SGHVS, FNYEAQ. The trim removed 3 bases at V and 4 bases at J, leaving 5 bases unmatched. The CDR3 protein is CASSFPSGSGTGELFF. CDR3 in DNA: TGTGCCAGCAGCTTCCCTAGCGGGAGCGGCACCGGGGAGCTGTTTTTT.

The rearrangement uses TRBV19 and TRBJ1-5, with D tentatively TRBD1 (5 bases). The ends were cut back, 3 bases at V and 5 bases at J, with 14 bases in the middle. The germline V gene has CDR1 LNHDA and CDR2 SQIVND (reference sequence). The CDR3 consists of 15 residues. The CDR3 region has the DNA TGTGCCAGTAGTATTTCAGGGAAAGCATATCAGCCCCAGCATTTT. Its protein is CASSISGKAYQPQHF.

This clonotype has at least ten counts. The V gene is TRBV4-2, the J gene TRBJ2-2, with TRBD2 identical over 7 bases. The CDR3 length is 15 residues. The germline V gene encodes CDR1 LGHNA and CDR2 YNFKEQ. Germline trimming cut 4 bases from V and 3 bases from J; bases unmatched to any gene: 5. As DNA, the CDR3 is TGTGCCAGCAGCCCTGGGGAGGGTCACACCGGGGAGCTGTTTTTT. Amino acids: CASSPGEGHTGELFF.

Many counts were recorded for this clonotype. V and J are TRBV27 and TRBJ2-1; 7 bases agree with TRBD2. There are 14 residues in the CDR3. J was trimmed by 10 bases and V by 3 bases; bases with no gene match: 9. CDR1 MNHEY and CDR2 SMNVEV come from the germline V gene (reference sequence). CDR3 loop: CASSFGGGPQEQFF. CDR3 DNA sequence: TGTGCCAGCAGTTTTGGGGGAGGGCCTCAAGAGCAGTTCTTC.

This clonotype was counted many times. One end of the junction fails to match germline, which may point to a read error. The chain links TRBV20-1 to TRBJ2-2; D call uncertain. This CDR3 contains 11 residues. Germline V gene data show CDR1 as DFQATT and CDR2 as SNEGSKA (reference sequence). CDR3 in amino acids: CSARDAGELFF. The CDR3 DNA is TGCAGTGCCAGAGATGCCGGGGAGCTGTTTTTT.

Ten or more counts support this clonotype. CDR3 sequence: CSVEDEGGNSPLHF. CDR3 coding DNA: TGCAGCGTTGAAGACGAGGGAGGGAATTCACCCCTCCACTTT. The J gene is TRBJ1-6, the V gene TRBV29-1; D remains ambiguous. V lost 0 bases, J lost 7 bases, and 10 bases lay in between. Germline V gene data show CDR1 as SQVTM and CDR2 as ANQGSEA. The CDR3 is made up of 14 amino acids.

There are many counts of this clonotype. The V call is TRBV7-9, the J call TRBJ2-3, with D possibly matching TRBD1 (6 bases). This CDR3 is 14 amino acids long. V was clipped by 3 bases and J by 2 bases, with 9 bases between them. Germline V gene lookup returns CDR1 SEHNR and CDR2 FQNEAQ (reference sequence). The DNA for the CDR3 is TGTGCCAGCAGCTTCGGACAGAACACAGATACGCAGTATTTT. It yields the protein CASSFGQNTDTQYF.

This clonotype was found many times. The chain combines TRBV15 with TRBJ1-1, with D hard to call. The CDR3 covers 13 residues. Germline-derived CDR1 and CDR2 are LNHNV and YYDKDF (reference sequence). The germline V and J ends were trimmed by 5 bases and 0 bases, with 7 bases remaining between them. The CDR3 coding sequence is TGTGCCACCAGCCCCAATATGAACACTGAAGCTTTCTTT. Amino acid sequence: CATSPNMNTEAFF.

This clonotype was observed many times. This chain uses TRBV10-2 with TRBJ2-1, with TRBD2 matching 12 bases. Looked up from germline, CDR1 is WSHSY and CDR2 is SAAADI. Trimming cost V 8 bases and J 0 bases; bases outside gene matches: 17. This CDR3 is built from 20 residues. The CDR3 protein is CASCNNGGLAGGDSYNEQFF. In DNA form, the CDR3 reads TGCGCCAGCTGCAACAACGGTGGGCTAGCGGGAGGGGACTCCTACAATGAGCAGTTCTTC.

By sample fraction, this clonotype is hyperexpanded. One junction end does not reproduce the germline sequence, and a read error may be involved. The chain joins TRBV7-9 to TRBJ1-1; D gene uncertain. The CDR3 has 14 residues. Germline CDR1 is SEHNR and CDR2 is FQNEAQ (reference sequence). As DNA, the CDR3 is TGTGCCAGCAGCCTAGCTCTGGGCGGCACTGAAGCTTTCTTT. This gives the protein CASSLALGGTEAFF.

This clonotype was counted at least ten times. This sequence joins TRBV27 and TRBJ2-5, with D unclear. Germline V CDR1 and CDR2: MNHEY, SMNVEV (reference sequence). V lost 5 bases, J lost 3 bases, and 10 bases lay in between. The CDR3 is 13 amino acids. CDR3 amino acids: CASSLAREETQYF. The CDR3 DNA reads as TGTGCCAGCAGTCTTGCACGCGAAGAGACCCAGTACTTC.

This clonotype was counted at least ten times. The chain combines TRBV6-5 with TRBJ2-7; 11 bases fit TRBD1. The J segment lost 4 bases and the V segment lost 5 bases, leaving 4 bases of the junction unmatched. Germline V CDR1 and CDR2: MNHEY, SVGAGI. CDR3 length: 14 residues. CDR3 coding DNA: TGTGCCAGCAGTCCCGGACAGGGGGCGTACGAGCAGTACTTC. It specifies CASSPGQGAYEQYF.

The chain is built from TRBV19 and TRBJ2-3; D might be TRBD1 (5 bases). This CDR3 spans 14 amino acids. V was cut by 3 bases and J by 1 base, with 8 bases left in between. CDR1 is LNHDA and CDR2 is SQIVND in the germline V gene (reference sequence). Here the CDR3 reads CASSMEGGTDTQYF. As DNA, the CDR3 is TGTGCCAGTAGTATGGAAGGGGGCACAGATACGCAGTATTTT.